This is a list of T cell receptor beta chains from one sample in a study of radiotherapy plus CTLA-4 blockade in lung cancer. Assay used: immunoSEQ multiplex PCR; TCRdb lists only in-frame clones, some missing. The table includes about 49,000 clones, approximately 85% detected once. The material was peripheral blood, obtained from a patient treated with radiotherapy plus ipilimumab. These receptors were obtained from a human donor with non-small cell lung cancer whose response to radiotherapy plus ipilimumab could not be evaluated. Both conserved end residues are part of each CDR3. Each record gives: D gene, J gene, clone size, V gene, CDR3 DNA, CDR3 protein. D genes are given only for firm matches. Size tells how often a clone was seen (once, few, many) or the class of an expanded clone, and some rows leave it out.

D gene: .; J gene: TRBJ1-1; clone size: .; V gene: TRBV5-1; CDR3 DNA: TGCGCCAGCAGCGCGGGACGGCAAGTGAATGAAGCTTTCTTT; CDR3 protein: CASSAGRQVNEAFF
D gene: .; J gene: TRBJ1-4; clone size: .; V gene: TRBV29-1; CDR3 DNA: TGCAGCGTATCCCGGGGTTTCGGGGAAAAACTGTTTTTT; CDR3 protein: CSVSRGFGEKLFF
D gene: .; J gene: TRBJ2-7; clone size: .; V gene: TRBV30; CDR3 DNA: TGTGCCTGGAGTGAGAGCTCCTACGAGCAGTACTTC; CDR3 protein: CAWSESSYEQYF
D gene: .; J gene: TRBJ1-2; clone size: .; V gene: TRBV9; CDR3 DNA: TGTGCCAGCAGCGTTTGGGCGGGTAACTATGGCTACACCTTC; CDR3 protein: CASSVWAGNYGYTF
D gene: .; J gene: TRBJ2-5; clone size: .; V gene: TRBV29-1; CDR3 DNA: TGCAGCGTTGAAGTTGGGGGCAGGGACCACCTTTTTGGGACCCAGTACTTC; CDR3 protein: CSVEVGGRDHLFGTQYF
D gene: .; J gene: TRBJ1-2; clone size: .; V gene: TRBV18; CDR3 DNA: TGTGCCACCTGGAATGGCGGTTCCTATGGCTACACCTTC; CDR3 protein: CATWNGGSYGYTF
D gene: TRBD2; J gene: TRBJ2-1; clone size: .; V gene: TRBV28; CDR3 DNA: TGTGCCAGCAGTTTTAGCGGGACCTACAATGAGCAGTTCTTC; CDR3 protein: CASSFSGTYNEQFF
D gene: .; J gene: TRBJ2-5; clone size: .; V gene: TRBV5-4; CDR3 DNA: TGTGCCACCCAGGGGTTGGGAGAGACCCAGTACTTC; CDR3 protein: CATQGLGETQYF
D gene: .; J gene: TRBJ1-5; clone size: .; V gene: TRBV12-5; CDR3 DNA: TGTGCTAGTGGCCTCGGTGGGCCCCAGCATTTT; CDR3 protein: CASGLGGPQHF
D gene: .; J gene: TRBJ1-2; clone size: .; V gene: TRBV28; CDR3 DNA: TGTGCCAGCAGCTTAGCCACTTCCCCGGGAGGCTACACCTTC; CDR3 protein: CASSLATSPGGYTF
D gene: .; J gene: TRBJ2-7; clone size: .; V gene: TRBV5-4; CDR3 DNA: TGTGCCAGCAGCTTTGAAGGGGGATCCTACGAGCAGTACTTC; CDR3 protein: CASSFEGGSYEQYF
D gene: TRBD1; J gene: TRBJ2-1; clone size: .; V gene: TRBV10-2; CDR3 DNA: TGCGCCAGCAGCCGTACAGGGGGCGGTAACAATGAGCAGTTCTTC; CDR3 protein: CASSRTGGGNNEQFF
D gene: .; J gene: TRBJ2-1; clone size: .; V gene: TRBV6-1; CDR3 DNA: TGTGCCAGCACCCCGGGACTCCCTTACAATGAGCAGTTCTTC; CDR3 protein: CASTPGLPYNEQFF
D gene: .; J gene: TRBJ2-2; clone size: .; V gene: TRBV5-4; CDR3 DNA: TGTGCCAGCAGCTTTAATCGCGGGACCGGGGAGCTGTTTTTT; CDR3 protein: CASSFNRGTGELFF
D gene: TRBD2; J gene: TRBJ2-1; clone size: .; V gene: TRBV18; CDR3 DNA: TGTGCCAGCTCGTCGAACAGCGGGAGGTTCAATGAGCAGTTCTTC; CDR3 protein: CASSSNSGRFNEQFF
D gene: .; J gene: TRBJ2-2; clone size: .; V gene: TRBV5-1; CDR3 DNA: TGCGCCAGCAGCTTGGCCGGGGGTTTCGGGGAGCTGTTTTTT; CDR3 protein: CASSLAGGFGELFF
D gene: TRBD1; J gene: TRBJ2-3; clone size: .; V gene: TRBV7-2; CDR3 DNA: TGTGCCAGCAGCCGGACAGGGTCAACAGATACGCAGTATTTT; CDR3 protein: CASSRTGSTDTQYF
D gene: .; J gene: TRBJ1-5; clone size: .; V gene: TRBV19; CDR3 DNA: TGTGCCAGTAGCACCTACCGGGACAAAAGAAATCAGCCCCAGCATTTT; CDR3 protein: CASSTYRDKRNQPQHF
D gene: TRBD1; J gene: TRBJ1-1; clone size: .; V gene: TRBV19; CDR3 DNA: TGTGCCAGTAGCCACTCACCGGGACAGGGGGCCCTGAACACTGAAGCTTTCTTT; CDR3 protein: CASSHSPGQGALNTEAFF
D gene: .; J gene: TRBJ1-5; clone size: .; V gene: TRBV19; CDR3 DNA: TGTGCCAGTAGTATATCGGCGGTTAGCAATCAGCCCCAGCATTTT; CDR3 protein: CASSISAVSNQPQHF
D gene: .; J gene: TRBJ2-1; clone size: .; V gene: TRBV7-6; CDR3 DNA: TGTGCCAGCAGCTTAGGGGGGCAAGCCTACAATGAGCAGTTCTTC; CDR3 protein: CASSLGGQAYNEQFF
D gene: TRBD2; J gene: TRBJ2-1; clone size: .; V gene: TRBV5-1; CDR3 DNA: TGCGCCAGCAGCGGGACTAGATACAATGAGCAGTTCTTC; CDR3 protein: CASSGTRYNEQFF
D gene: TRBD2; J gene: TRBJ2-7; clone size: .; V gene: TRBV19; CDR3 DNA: TGTGCCAGTAGTATAGCGACGAGCGGGAGCTACGAGCAGTACTTC; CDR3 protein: CASSIATSGSYEQYF
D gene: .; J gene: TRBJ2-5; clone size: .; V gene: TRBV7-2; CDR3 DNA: TGTGCCAGCAGCCAAGGGGGAGAGACCCAGTACTTC; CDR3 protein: CASSQGGETQYF
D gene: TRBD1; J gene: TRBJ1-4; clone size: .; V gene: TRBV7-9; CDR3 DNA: TGTGCCAGCAGTCCCCCCGGGACAGGAAATGAAAAACTGTTTTTT; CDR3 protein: CASSPPGTGNEKLFF
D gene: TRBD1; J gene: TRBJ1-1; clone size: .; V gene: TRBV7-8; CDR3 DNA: TGTGCCAGCAGCCGAACAGGGGGCGCTGAGTCTTTCTTT; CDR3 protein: CASSRTGGAESFF
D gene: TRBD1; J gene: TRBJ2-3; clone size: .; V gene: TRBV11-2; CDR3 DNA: TGTGCCAGCAGCTTAGTAGGGGGCGAGGCAGATACGCAGTATTTT; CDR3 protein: CASSLVGGEADTQYF
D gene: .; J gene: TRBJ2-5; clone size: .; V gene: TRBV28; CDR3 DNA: TGTGCCAGCAGTTTAATGCGTGCCTGGGAGACCCAGTACTTC; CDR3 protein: CASSLMRAWETQYF
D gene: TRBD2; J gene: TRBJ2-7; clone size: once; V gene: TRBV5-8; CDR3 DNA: TGTGCCAGCAGCGTCGGGACTAGCGGGAGCTCCTACGAGCAGTACTTC; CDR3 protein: CASSVGTSGSSYEQYF
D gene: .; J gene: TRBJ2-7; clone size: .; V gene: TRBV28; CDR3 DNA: TGTGCCAGCAGTTTTTACTCCGACTCCTACGAGCAGTACTTC; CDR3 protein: CASSFYSDSYEQYF
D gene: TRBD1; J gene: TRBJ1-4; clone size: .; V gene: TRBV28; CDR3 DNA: TGTGCCAGCAGCCCTACTGTCCAGACAGGGTATTTTCAAAAACTGTTTTTT; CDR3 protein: CASSPTVQTGYFQKLFF
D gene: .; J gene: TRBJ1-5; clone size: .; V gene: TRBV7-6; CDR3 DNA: TGTGCCAGCAGCTTAGGGGCAGGGCAGAATCAGCCCCAGCATTTT; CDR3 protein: CASSLGAGQNQPQHF
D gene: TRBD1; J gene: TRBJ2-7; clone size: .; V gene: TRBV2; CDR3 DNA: TGTGCCAGCAAGGGAGAAGAGGACAGGGGCTACGAGCAGTACTTC; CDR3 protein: CASKGEEDRGYEQYF
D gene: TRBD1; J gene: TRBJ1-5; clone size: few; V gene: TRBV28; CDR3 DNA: TGTGCCAGCAGTGTGGGACAGGGCTACCGGATGTCCCAGCATTTT; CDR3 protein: CASSVGQGYRMSQHF
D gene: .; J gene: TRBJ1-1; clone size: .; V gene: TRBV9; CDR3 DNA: TGTGCCAGCAGCCCCGGGCCCGGGGACACTGAAGCTTTCTTT; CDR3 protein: CASSPGPGDTEAFF
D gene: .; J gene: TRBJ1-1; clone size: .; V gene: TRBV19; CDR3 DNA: TGTGCCAGTAGTATAGTCTGGGCTGGTACTGAAGCTTTCTTT; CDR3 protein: CASSIVWAGTEAFF
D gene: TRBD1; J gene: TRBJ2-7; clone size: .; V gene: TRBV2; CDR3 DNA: TGTGCCAGCAGAGGACAGGGGGCAAGCGAGCAGTACTTC; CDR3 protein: CASRGQGASEQYF
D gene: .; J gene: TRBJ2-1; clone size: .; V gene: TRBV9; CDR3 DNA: TGTGCCAGCAGCGCCGGGAGCTGGGAGCAGTTCTTC; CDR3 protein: CASSAGSWEQFF
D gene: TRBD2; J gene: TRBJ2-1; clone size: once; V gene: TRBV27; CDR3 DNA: TGTGCCAGCACCTCCCTGGGCGGGAGACGTAAGTCCTACAATGAGCAGTTCTTC; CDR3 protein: CASTSLGGRRKSYNEQFF
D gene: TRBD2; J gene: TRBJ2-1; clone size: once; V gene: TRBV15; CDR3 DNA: TGTGCCACCAGCAGGGGACTAGCGGGGGGGAACAATGAGCAGTTCTTC; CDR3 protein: CATSRGLAGGNNEQFF
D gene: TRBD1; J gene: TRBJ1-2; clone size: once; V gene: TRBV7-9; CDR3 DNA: TGTGCCAGCAGCTTGGGAACAGGGGGAGGCTACACCTTC; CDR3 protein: CASSLGTGGGYTF
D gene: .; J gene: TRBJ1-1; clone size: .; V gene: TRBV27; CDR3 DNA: TGTGCCAGCAGTTTACAGTACATGAACACTGAAGCTTTCTTT; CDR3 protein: CASSLQYMNTEAFF
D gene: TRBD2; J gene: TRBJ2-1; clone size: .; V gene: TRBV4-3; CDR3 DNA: TGCGCCAGCAGCCAGCTTCATAGCGGGAGTCCGTACAATGAGCAGTTCTTC; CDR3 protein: CASSQLHSGSPYNEQFF
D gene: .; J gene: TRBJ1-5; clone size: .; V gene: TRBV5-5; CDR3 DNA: TGTGCCAGCAGCCCTGCCCCGGGGCAGCCCCAGCATTTT; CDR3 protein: CASSPAPGQPQHF
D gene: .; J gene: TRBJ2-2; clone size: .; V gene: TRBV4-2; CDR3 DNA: TGTGCCAGCAGCCAAGGATCAGGGCCCGGGGAGCTGTTTTTT; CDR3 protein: CASSQGSGPGELFF
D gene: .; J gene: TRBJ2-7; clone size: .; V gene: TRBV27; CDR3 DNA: TGTGCCACCGGACACGGATCCTACGAGCAGTACTTC; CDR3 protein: CATGHGSYEQYF
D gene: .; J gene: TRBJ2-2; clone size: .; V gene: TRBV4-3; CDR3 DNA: TGCGCCAGCAGCCAGGAGGTGGGTTCCGGGGAGCTGTTTTTT; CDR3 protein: CASSQEVGSGELFF
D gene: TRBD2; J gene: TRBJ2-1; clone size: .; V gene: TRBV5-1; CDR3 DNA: TGCGCCAGCAGCTTTTTCCGGGAGGGCTCCTACAATGAGCAGTTCTTC; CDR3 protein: CASSFFREGSYNEQFF
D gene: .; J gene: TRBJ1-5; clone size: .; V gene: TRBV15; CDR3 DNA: TGTGCCACCAGCAGAGATACGAGCTTTAGCAATCAGCCCCAGCATTTT; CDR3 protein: CATSRDTSFSNQPQHF
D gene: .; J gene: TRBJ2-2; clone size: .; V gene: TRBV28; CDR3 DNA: TGTGCCAGTAGTAACAGACGAACAGGGACCGGGGAGCTGTTTTTT; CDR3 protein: CASSNRRTGTGELFF
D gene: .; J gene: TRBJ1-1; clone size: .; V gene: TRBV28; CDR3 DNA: TGTGCCAGCAGTTTGCGGGGGGGCACTGAAGCTTTCTTT; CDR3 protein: CASSLRGGTEAFF
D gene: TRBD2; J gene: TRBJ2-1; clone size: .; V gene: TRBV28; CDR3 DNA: TGTGCCAGCAGTGTTGAAACTAGCGGGAGAAATGAGCAGTTCTTC; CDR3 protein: CASSVETSGRNEQFF